This T cell receptor (beta chain) comes out of a study of T cells in Graves' hyperthyroidism and ophthalmopathy. Points from the study as a whole: Blood samples included most of the expanded thyroid clonotypes exceeding 0.001.

Note on this clonotype: Antigen: not known.

Per germline, CDR1 MNHEY and CDR2 SMNVEV (reference sequence). V lost 3 bases and J lost 3, with 12 bases in between. The CDR3 is made up of 14 amino acids. Graves' hyperthyroidism qualified as stable when ophthalmopathy did not progress within 18 months. Each diagnosis was grounded in clinical symptoms, serum thyroxine and TRAb, thyroid ultrasound, and orbital computed tomography. Regions amplified from RNA transcripts were the TCR beta CDR3 regions. When the TCR CDR3 underwent first-round RT-PCR, the HTBI primer set was used. TCRdb re-called the multiplex PCR reads through MiXCR, storing one row per CDR3 protein. The sample has 500,000 to 750,000 distinct CDR3 sequences, 40% to 55% seen once.

Sequences were obtained from peripheral blood or thyroid tissue (not recorded which). This sequence joins TRBV27 and TRBJ2-7; the D gene could be TRBD1 or TRBD2 (5 bases each). The sequence derives from a woman under 30 with Graves' hyperthyroidism. This CDR3 reads CASSFTQGVYEQYF. The CDR3 region has the DNA TGTGCCAGCAGTTTTACCCAGGGAGTCTACGAGCAGTACTTC.